A selection of T cell receptor beta chains follows, all from one sample in a study of blood T cell repertoires in COVID-19. The repertoire was sequenced with immunoSEQ multiplex PCR; TCRdb's copy has only in-frame clones and lacks some. The data contain some 200,000 clones, 70% to 90% of them seen just once; the ten biggest clones take up about 7.7%. Sequencing was done on a sample of PBMCs or T cells enriched from blood (not recorded which). The source of these receptors is a middle-aged woman with acute COVID-19. CDR3s include the opening cysteine and the closing phenylalanine or tryptophan. The order of the fields is D gene, clone size, V gene, J gene, CDR3 DNA, CDR3 protein. A D gene is named only where the DNA matches it firmly. Some rows have no size entry. The others give once, few or many, or a class for an expanded clone.

d_gene: .; abundance: once; v_gene: TRBV24-1; j_gene: TRBJ2-2; CDR3nt: TGTGCCACCAGTGATCGTACCACAATCACCGGGGAGCTGTTTTTT; CDR3aa: CATSDRTTITGELFF
d_gene: .; abundance: many; v_gene: TRBV4-1; j_gene: TRBJ1-6; CDR3nt: TGCGCCAGCAGCCAAGTCTTTGACAGGAGGAATTCACCCCTCCACTTT; CDR3aa: CASSQVFDRRNSPLHF
d_gene: TRBD1; abundance: .; v_gene: TRBV18; j_gene: TRBJ2-7; CDR3nt: TGTGCCAGCTCCTCGCAGGGGGTCGGCCCCTACGAGCAGTACTTC; CDR3aa: CASSSQGVGPYEQYF
d_gene: .; abundance: .; v_gene: TRBV2; j_gene: TRBJ2-7; CDR3nt: TGTGCCAGCATGATCCTTGGGAGCTCCTACGAGCAGTACTTC; CDR3aa: CASMILGSSYEQYF
d_gene: .; abundance: .; v_gene: TRBV5-1; j_gene: TRBJ2-7; CDR3nt: TGCGCCAGCAGCTTGGCTTCGGTCTACGAGCAGTACTTC; CDR3aa: CASSLASVYEQYF
d_gene: TRBD2; abundance: few; v_gene: TRBV7-9; j_gene: TRBJ2-2; CDR3nt: TGTGCCAGCAGTTACAGACTAGCCCCCGGGGAGCTGTTTTTT; CDR3aa: CASSYRLAPGELFF
d_gene: TRBD2; abundance: .; v_gene: TRBV28; j_gene: TRBJ2-7; CDR3nt: TGTGCCAGCAGTTCTCAGCGGGGGAGCTCCTACGAGCAGTACTTC; CDR3aa: CASSSQRGSSYEQYF
d_gene: TRBD1; abundance: .; v_gene: TRBV4-3; j_gene: TRBJ1-6; CDR3nt: TGCGCCAGCAGCCAGGGGGGACAGGGGCGTAATTCACCCCTCCACTTT; CDR3aa: CASSQGGQGRNSPLHF
d_gene: .; abundance: .; v_gene: TRBV28; j_gene: TRBJ2-2; CDR3nt: TGTGCCAGCTACCTCTCTATTACCGGGGAGCTGTTTTTT; CDR3aa: CASYLSITGELFF
d_gene: TRBD2; abundance: few; v_gene: TRBV24-1; j_gene: TRBJ2-2; CDR3nt: TGTGCCACCAGTGACCCGGGACTAGCGGCCCCCGGGGAGCTGTTTTTT; CDR3aa: CATSDPGLAAPGELFF
d_gene: TRBD1; abundance: .; v_gene: TRBV27; j_gene: TRBJ1-5; CDR3nt: TGTGCCAGCAGGCCCACCGGGACAGGGCTTCAGCCCCAGCATTTT; CDR3aa: CASRPTGTGLQPQHF
d_gene: TRBD1; abundance: .; v_gene: TRBV19; j_gene: TRBJ1-5; CDR3nt: TGTGCCAGTAGTAGGGACAGGGATCAGCCCCAGCATTTT; CDR3aa: CASSRDRDQPQHF
d_gene: .; abundance: .; v_gene: TRBV7-2; j_gene: TRBJ2-2; CDR3nt: TGTGCCAGCAGCCAGACTAGAGCGAACACCGGGGAGCTGTTTTTT; CDR3aa: CASSQTRANTGELFF
d_gene: TRBD1; abundance: .; v_gene: TRBV2; j_gene: TRBJ1-2; CDR3nt: TGTGCCAGCAGCCTGACAGGGGACTATGGCTACACCTTC; CDR3aa: CASSLTGDYGYTF
d_gene: .; abundance: .; v_gene: TRBV7-3; j_gene: TRBJ1-1; CDR3nt: TGTGCCAGCAGCCCGGGCGGGACGGTGAACACTGAAGCTTTCTTT; CDR3aa: CASSPGGTVNTEAFF
d_gene: TRBD2; abundance: .; v_gene: TRBV30; j_gene: TRBJ2-1; CDR3nt: TGTGCCAGGGGACTAGCGGGGGTCAATGAGCAGTTCTTC; CDR3aa: CARGLAGVNEQFF
d_gene: .; abundance: .; v_gene: TRBV19; j_gene: TRBJ1-3; CDR3nt: TGTGCCAGTAGGCCCCCCGGGGGTTCTGGAAACACCATATATTTT; CDR3aa: CASRPPGGSGNTIYF
d_gene: TRBD1; abundance: .; v_gene: TRBV6-5; j_gene: TRBJ2-7; CDR3nt: TGTGCCAGCAGAAGAGGACAGGGGGGCTACGAGCAGTACTTC; CDR3aa: CASRRGQGGYEQYF
d_gene: .; abundance: .; v_gene: TRBV7-9; j_gene: TRBJ1-1; CDR3nt: TGTGCCAGCACCCAAGGGCAACCCGAAGCTTTCTTT; CDR3aa: CASTQGQPEAFF
d_gene: .; abundance: .; v_gene: TRBV21-1; j_gene: TRBJ2-4; CDR3nt: TGTGCCAGCAGCCTCAGGGGAGGGCGGTCGCTCCGGGCCAAAAACATTCAGTACTTC; CDR3aa: CASSLRGGRSLRAKNIQYF
d_gene: TRBD1; abundance: .; v_gene: TRBV20-1; j_gene: TRBJ1-1; CDR3nt: TGCAGTGCTAGTGAAGGGACAGCGAACACTGAAGCTTTCTTT; CDR3aa: CSASEGTANTEAFF
d_gene: .; abundance: .; v_gene: TRBV30; j_gene: TRBJ1-3; CDR3nt: TGTGCCAGAGACAATGGAAACACCATATATTTT; CDR3aa: CARDNGNTIYF
d_gene: TRBD1; abundance: .; v_gene: TRBV29-1; j_gene: TRBJ1-1; CDR3nt: TGCAGCGTCGGACAGGGACTCCCAGGTCGGGATACTGAAGCTTTCTTT; CDR3aa: CSVGQGLPGRDTEAFF
d_gene: .; abundance: .; v_gene: TRBV7-3; j_gene: TRBJ2-3; CDR3nt: TGTGCCAGCAGCTTAGGAGGGCGCGGCACAGATACGCAGTATTTT; CDR3aa: CASSLGGRGTDTQYF
d_gene: .; abundance: .; v_gene: TRBV5-1; j_gene: TRBJ1-3; CDR3nt: TGCGCCAGCAGCTTTTCGGGGTTTACTGGAAACACCATATATTTT; CDR3aa: CASSFSGFTGNTIYF
d_gene: .; abundance: .; v_gene: TRBV10-3; j_gene: TRBJ2-5; CDR3nt: TGTGCCATCAGTGCAGGGGTAGGGGAGACCCAGTACTTC; CDR3aa: CAISAGVGETQYF
d_gene: .; abundance: .; v_gene: TRBV9; j_gene: TRBJ1-3; CDR3nt: TGTGCCAGCAGCCAACAGGTAGCTGGAAACACCATATATTTT; CDR3aa: CASSQQVAGNTIYF
d_gene: .; abundance: few; v_gene: TRBV4-1; j_gene: TRBJ1-6; CDR3nt: TGCGCCAGCAGCTCCTGGACAGATCCGAATTCACCCCTCCACTTT; CDR3aa: CASSSWTDPNSPLHF
d_gene: .; abundance: .; v_gene: TRBV25-1; j_gene: TRBJ1-2; CDR3nt: TGTGCCAGCAGTGAAGGGGGGGTGTATGGCTACACCTTC; CDR3aa: CASSEGGVYGYTF
d_gene: .; abundance: .; v_gene: TRBV4-1; j_gene: TRBJ2-2; CDR3nt: TGCGCCAGCAGCCAAGATCACGGGAACACCGGGGAGCTGTTTTTT; CDR3aa: CASSQDHGNTGELFF
d_gene: .; abundance: once; v_gene: TRBV3-1/TRBV3-2; j_gene: TRBJ1-5; CDR3nt: TGTGCCAGCAGCCAAGAAGTCGGAGGGGCAATCGATCAGCCCCAGCATTTT; CDR3aa: CASSQEVGGAIDQPQHF
d_gene: TRBD1; abundance: .; v_gene: TRBV28; j_gene: TRBJ2-2; CDR3nt: TGTGCCAGCAGTTTCGACAGGGCATACACCGGGGAGCTGTTTTTT; CDR3aa: CASSFDRAYTGELFF
d_gene: .; abundance: .; v_gene: TRBV12-3/TRBV12-4; j_gene: TRBJ2-7; CDR3nt: TGTGCCAGCACTCTATCTTCCTTTTACGAGCAGTACTTC; CDR3aa: CASTLSSFYEQYF
d_gene: TRBD1; abundance: .; v_gene: TRBV7-3; j_gene: TRBJ2-1; CDR3nt: TGTGCCAGCAGCTTCGTCGGAAGGGGGCAGCAGTTCTTC; CDR3aa: CASSFVGRGQQFF
d_gene: .; abundance: .; v_gene: TRBV4-2; j_gene: TRBJ1-5; CDR3nt: TGTGCCAGCAGCCAAGATTTGACTAATCAGCCCCAGCATTTT; CDR3aa: CASSQDLTNQPQHF
d_gene: .; abundance: few; v_gene: TRBV4-1; j_gene: TRBJ1-1; CDR3nt: TGCGCCAGCAGCCAAATTAGTATAACTGAAGCTTTCTTT; CDR3aa: CASSQISITEAFF
d_gene: .; abundance: .; v_gene: TRBV30; j_gene: TRBJ1-2; CDR3nt: TGTGCCTGGGGAGGGGCTGGATATGGCTACACCTTC; CDR3aa: CAWGGAGYGYTF
d_gene: TRBD1; abundance: .; v_gene: TRBV27; j_gene: TRBJ2-3; CDR3nt: TGTGCCAGCAGTTTACGGACAGGGGGCGCCTCAGATACGCAGTATTTT; CDR3aa: CASSLRTGGASDTQYF
d_gene: TRBD2; abundance: .; v_gene: TRBV7-7; j_gene: TRBJ2-1; CDR3nt: TGTGCTAGCAGCGCCACTAGCGGGAGGGCCTCTGAGCAGTTCTTC; CDR3aa: CASSATSGRASEQFF
d_gene: .; abundance: .; v_gene: TRBV6-5; j_gene: TRBJ1-1; CDR3nt: TGTGCCAGCAGTTTCCTTACGGTTAGGGGCACTGAAGCTTTCTTT; CDR3aa: CASSFLTVRGTEAFF
d_gene: .; abundance: .; v_gene: TRBV24-1; j_gene: TRBJ2-3; CDR3nt: TGTGCCACCAGCCGGGAGAAGAGCACAGATACGCAGTATTTT; CDR3aa: CATSREKSTDTQYF
d_gene: .; abundance: .; v_gene: TRBV5-6; j_gene: TRBJ2-6; CDR3nt: TGTGCCAGCAGCGTCAGGGTGCAAGGGGCCAACGTCCTGACTTTC; CDR3aa: CASSVRVQGANVLTF
d_gene: .; abundance: .; v_gene: TRBV7-2; j_gene: TRBJ1-5; CDR3nt: TGTGCCAGCAGCCTTGGCTTGGGCAGGCTGAATCAGCCCCAGCATTTT; CDR3aa: CASSLGLGRLNQPQHF
d_gene: .; abundance: .; v_gene: TRBV28; j_gene: TRBJ1-1; CDR3nt: TGTGCCAGCCTTAAAAACACCAGAACTGAAGCTTTCTTT; CDR3aa: CASLKNTRTEAFF
d_gene: TRBD1; abundance: .; v_gene: TRBV7-9; j_gene: TRBJ1-3; CDR3nt: TGTGCCAGTCATCAGGACAGGGCCGCTGGAAACACCATATATTTT; CDR3aa: CASHQDRAAGNTIYF
d_gene: .; abundance: .; v_gene: TRBV5-1; j_gene: TRBJ2-1; CDR3nt: TGCGCCAGCATAGGCACCGCCGGGACTGCCCCTTACAATGAGCAGTTCTTC; CDR3aa: CASIGTAGTAPYNEQFF
d_gene: TRBD1; abundance: .; v_gene: TRBV28; j_gene: TRBJ1-1; CDR3nt: TGTGCCAGCAGTTTGGGACAGATTGAAGCTTTCTTT; CDR3aa: CASSLGQIEAFF
d_gene: TRBD2; abundance: .; v_gene: TRBV9; j_gene: TRBJ2-1; CDR3nt: TGTGCCAGCAGTTACCTAGCGGGGGGGAACAATGAGCAGTTCTTC; CDR3aa: CASSYLAGGNNEQFF
d_gene: .; abundance: .; v_gene: TRBV29-1; j_gene: TRBJ2-2; CDR3nt: TGCAGCGTTGAGGTGGGACAATCTTTTCCCGGGGAGCTGTTTTTT; CDR3aa: CSVEVGQSFPGELFF
d_gene: .; abundance: .; v_gene: TRBV7-9; j_gene: TRBJ2-3; CDR3nt: TGTGCCAGCAGCTTTCAGGGGTTCACAGATACGCAGTATTTT; CDR3aa: CASSFQGFTDTQYF
d_gene: TRBD2; abundance: .; v_gene: TRBV3-1/TRBV3-2; j_gene: TRBJ2-5; CDR3nt: TGTGCCAGCAGCCAAGACGGACTAGCAGAGACCCAGTACTTC; CDR3aa: CASSQDGLAETQYF
d_gene: .; abundance: few; v_gene: TRBV6-5; j_gene: TRBJ1-2; CDR3nt: TGTGCCAGCAGCCAGGGCTATGGCTACACCTTC; CDR3aa: CASSQGYGYTF
d_gene: .; abundance: once; v_gene: TRBV6-5; j_gene: TRBJ1-2; CDR3nt: TGTGCCAGCAGTCCCACCAGTGGCTATGGCTACACCTTC; CDR3aa: CASSPTSGYGYTF
d_gene: .; abundance: .; v_gene: TRBV11-2; j_gene: TRBJ2-3; CDR3nt: TGTGCCAGCAGCTACGGGACACGGGGTCCAAGCACAGATACGCAGTATTTT; CDR3aa: CASSYGTRGPSTDTQYF
d_gene: .; abundance: .; v_gene: TRBV7-2; j_gene: TRBJ2-1; CDR3nt: TGTGCCAGCAGCTTAGACGGGGTTCTCGATGAGCAGTTCTTC; CDR3aa: CASSLDGVLDEQFF
d_gene: .; abundance: .; v_gene: TRBV5-4; j_gene: TRBJ2-5; CDR3nt: TGTGCCAGCAGCTTTACAGATCAGGGGACCCAGTACTTC; CDR3aa: CASSFTDQGTQYF
d_gene: .; abundance: once; v_gene: TRBV19; j_gene: TRBJ1-5; CDR3nt: TGTGCCAGTAACGGGGGGGGGAGTCGGAGCAATCAGCCCCAGCATTTT; CDR3aa: CASNGGGSRSNQPQHF
d_gene: TRBD1; abundance: .; v_gene: TRBV28; j_gene: TRBJ1-2; CDR3nt: TGTGCCAGCAGTTTACTCGCACCAACAGGGGTTGGCTACACCTTC; CDR3aa: CASSLLAPTGVGYTF
d_gene: TRBD1; abundance: .; v_gene: TRBV18; j_gene: TRBJ1-3; CDR3nt: TGTGCCAGCTCACTCCCGGGACAGAGCTCTGGAAACACCATATATTTT; CDR3aa: CASSLPGQSSGNTIYF